A single sample gave rise to the 24 T cell receptor beta chains below, sequenced in a study of T cell responses to AZD1222 COVID-19 vaccine. TCRdb's table, derived via immunoSEQ multiplex PCR, lists solely in-frame clones and lacks some. Among roughly 180,000 clones, nearly 95% were seen once, and the ten largest hold around 1.9%. This specimen consisted of peripheral blood, obtained 28 days after the second AZD1222 dose. The receptor source for this set is an adult who received the AZD1222 COVID-19 vaccine.

This clone has just one count. The rearrangement uses TRBV5-4 and TRBJ2-2, with 12 bases aligning to TRBD2. The CDR3 is 18 amino acids. The germline gives CDR1 SGHNT, CDR2 YYREEE (reference sequence). V lost 4 bases, J lost 1 base, and 8 bases stayed unmatched. CDR3 in amino acids: CASSPPRTSGVNTGELFF. CDR3 nucleotides: TGTGCCAGCAGCCCCCCCCGGACTAGCGGGGTGAACACCGGGGAGCTGTTTTTT.

The chain uses TRBV6-4 and TRBJ2-2; 7 positions match TRBD2. Per the germline V gene, CDR1 is MRHNA and CDR2 is SNTAGT. V lost 0 bases to trimming and J lost 2 bases; unmatched junction nucleotides: 9. This CDR3 spans 18 amino acids. CDR3 DNA: TGTGCCAGCAGTGACTCGATGCGGCTAGCGGAAAACACCGGGGAGCTGTTTTTT. Its protein product is CASSDSMRLAENTGELFF.

The chain uses TRBV7-2 and TRBJ1-2; D may be TRBD1 (5 bases). The CDR3 sequence is 15 residues long. Trimming removed 4 bases from V and 6 bases from J, with 18 bases in between. Germline-derived CDR1 and CDR2 are SGHTA and FQGNSA. The CDR3 loop is CASSSGSGSRDGYTF. The CDR3 DNA reads TGTGCCAGCAGCTCTGGATCAGGGTCGCGGGATGGCTACACCTTC. Variable domain in full (rest from reference TRBV7-2 and TRBJ1-2): GAGVSQSPSNKVTEKGKDVELRCDPISGHTALYWYRQSLGQGLEFLIYFQGNSAPDKSGLPSDRFSAERTGGSVSTLTIQRTQQEDSAVYLCASSSGSGSRDGYTFGSGTRLTVV.

The chain joins TRBV7-8 to TRBJ2-7; TRBD2 aligns across 9 bases. Germline assignment: CDR1 SGHVS and CDR2 FQNEAQ. CDR3 length: 15 amino acids. The trim removed 2 bases at V and 6 bases at J, leaving 8 bases unmatched. In DNA form, the CDR3 reads TGTGCCAGCAGCTTATACACGGGACTAGCTGTCGAGCAGTACTTC. It specifies CASSLYTGLAVEQYF.

This sequence joins TRBV1 and TRBJ1-1; whether TRBD1, the table's D call, matches the DNA was not checked. TRBV1 is classified as a pseudogene. This CDR3 region has 15 residues. The CDR3 loop is CTSSQEQGMNTEAFF. For the CDR3, the DNA is TGCACCAGCAGCCAAGAACAGGGAATGAACACTGAAGCTTTCTTT.

The chain has TRBV6-6 and TRBJ2-1; D is possibly TRBD2 (6 bases). V lost 3 bases and J lost 10, with 10 bases in between. The CDR3 consists of 12 residues. The germline CDR1 and CDR2 sequences are MNHNY and SVGAGI (reference sequence). The CDR3 DNA sequence: TGTGCCAGCAGTTATTGGGGAGGCGAGCAGTTCTTC. Amino acids: CASSYWGGEQFF.

The chain carries TRBV3-1 (or the pseudogene TRBV3-2) and TRBJ2-7, with D tentatively TRBD1 or TRBD2 (6 bases each). V was clipped by 2 bases and J by 12 bases, with 11 bases between them. CDR3 length equals 11 residues. The germline CDR1 and CDR2 sequences are LGHDT and YNNKEL (reference sequence). Here the CDR3 reads CASSQSGEAYF. The CDR3 DNA follows: TGTGCCAGCAGCCAATCAGGGGAGGCGTACTTC.

This clone was observed a few times. The chain has TRBV19 and TRBJ2-7, with TRBD1 as a possible D gene (6 bases). Germline V gives CDR1 LNHDA, CDR2 SQIVND (reference sequence). Trimming removed 3 bases at V and 6 bases at J, with 18 bases between. The CDR3 covers 15 residues. The CDR3, as DNA: TGTGCCAGTAGTATTCGGGCAGGGGACATGAGCGAGCAGTACTTC. Amino acids: CASSIRAGDMSEQYF.

The chain couples TRBV18 to TRBJ1-1; D is unclear. This CDR3 has 14 residues. The V end was cut by 1 base, the J end by 5 bases, with 11 bases between. Germline-derived CDR1 and CDR2 are KGHSH and LQKENI. In DNA form, the CDR3 reads TGTGCCAGCTCACCACAGGGAGAGGAGACTGAAGCTTTCTTT. It is translated as CASSPQGEETEAFF.

The chain employs TRBV28 and TRBJ1-2; a possible D gene is TRBD1 (5 bases). Germline V CDR1 and CDR2: MDHEN, SYDVKM. V gave up 7 bases and J gave up 8 bases, with 17 bases separating them. CDR3 length equals 13 residues. The DNA for the CDR3 is TGTGCCAGCAACACCGGGGCTTCAGGCGGCTACACCTTC. Translated: CASNTGASGGYTF.

This clone was recorded once. The chain employs TRBV7-9 and TRBJ2-1, with 10 bases that match TRBD2. Germline CDR1 reads SEHNR; CDR2 reads FQNEAQ (reference sequence). V was pared by 6 bases and J by 2 bases, with 7 bases of the junction left unmatched. CDR3 size: 16 residues. The CDR3 sequence is CASRDTLAGAYNEQFF. Here the CDR3 DNA reads TGTGCCAGCAGGGATACCCTAGCGGGAGCCTACAATGAGCAGTTCTTC.

The chain joins TRBV15 to TRBJ1-2, with TRBD1 matching 12 bases. Germline V gives CDR1 LNHNV, CDR2 YYDKDF (reference sequence). Germline trimming cut 4 bases from V and 1 base from J; bases unmatched to any gene: 10. The CDR3 loop spans 18 amino acids. CDR3 nucleotide sequence: TGTGCCACCAGCACCCGGGACAGGGGGCTTGGCATTAACTATGGCTACACCTTC. It translates to CATSTRDRGLGINYGYTF. The variable domain in full, completed from reference TRBV15 and TRBJ1-2, reads DAMVIQNPRYQVTQFGKPVTLSCSQTLNHNVMYWYQQKSSQAPKLLFHYYDKDFNNEADTPDNFQSRRPNTSFCFLDIRSPGLGDTAMYLCATSTRDRGLGINYGYTFGSGTRLTVV.

CDR3 region: CASSLDPGAGYGYTF. The CDR3, as DNA: TGCGCCAGCAGCTTGGACCCGGGGGCGGGCTATGGCTACACCTTC. The V call is TRBV5-1, the J call TRBJ1-2, with TRBD1 as a possible D gene (6 bases). This CDR3 has 15 amino acids. Germline loops: CDR1 SGHRS, CDR2 YFSETQ. V shed 0 bases and J shed 4 bases, with 13 bases lying between them.

In this sample, this clone turned up once. The chain joins TRBV28 to TRBJ1-5; D gene unclear. The CDR3 loop spans 17 amino acids. Trimming removed 2 bases from V and 0 bases from J, with 14 bases in between. Germline CDR1 and CDR2: MDHEN and SYDVKM. The CDR3 sequence: CASSLSAGSASNQPQHF. The CDR3 nucleotides read TGTGCCAGCAGTTTAAGCGCAGGATCTGCTAGCAATCAGCCCCAGCATTTT.

The chain employs TRBV5-1 and TRBJ2-2; no reliable D call. Trimming removed 1 base at V and 2 bases at J, with 9 bases between. From germline, CDR1 is SGHRS and CDR2 YFSETQ. The CDR3 runs 15 residues. The CDR3 DNA reads as TGCGCCAGCAGCTTGAGGCAGGCCAACACCGGGGAGCTGTTTTTT. Protein product: CASSLRQANTGELFF.

The chain joins TRBV5-6 to TRBJ1-1; D ambiguous. CDR1 and CDR2 from the germline V gene are SGHDT and YYEEEE. This CDR3 has 14 residues. The V and J ends lost 0 bases and 1 base respectively, with 7 bases between them. This CDR3 is CASSLGIGNTEAFF. CDR3 sequence (DNA): TGTGCCAGCAGCTTGGGCATCGGGAACACTGAAGCTTTCTTT.

The CDR3 sequence: CASSEVLPAFYGYTF. CDR3 coding DNA: TGTGCCAGCAGTGAAGTCTTGCCCGCGTTCTATGGCTACACCTTC. V usage is TRBV6-1 and J usage is TRBJ1-2; D is unclear. Germline V lookup: CDR1 MNHNS, CDR2 SASEGT. This CDR3 has 15 amino acids. V was pared by 1 base and J by 4 bases, with 13 bases between.

This chain joins TRBV25-1 and TRBJ1-4; no clear D gene. CDR3 length: 12 amino acids. Trimming took 3 bases from V and 6 from J, leaving 5 bases between them. Per the germline V gene, CDR1 is MGHDK and CDR2 is SYGVNS. CDR3 sequence reads: CASSERDEKLFF. In nucleotides, the CDR3 is TGTGCCAGCAGTGAGCGGGATGAAAAACTGTTTTTT.

J is TRBJ1-3 and V is TRBV2; no firm D call. Germline CDR1 reads SNHLY; CDR2 reads FYNNEI. V gave up 11 bases and J gave up 0 bases, with 17 bases separating them. This CDR3 comprises 15 residues. The CDR3 DNA sequence: TGTGCCTCCCAGAAAGGCGCTAACTCTGGAAACACCATATATTTT. Translating gives CASQKGANSGNTIYF.

This chain uses TRBV2 with TRBJ2-7; TRBD1 might be the D (5 bases). The CDR3 is 11 residues long. CDR1 SNHLY and CDR2 FYNNEI come from the germline V gene. The V end lost 8 bases, the J end lost 3 bases, and 8 bases lay between the germline ends. The CDR3 sequence: CASGDSYEQYF. As DNA, the CDR3 is TGTGCCAGCGGAGACAGCTACGAGCAGTACTTC.

Only one count was recorded for this clone. This rearrangement joins TRBV5-4 to TRBJ1-1; D gene uncertain. CDR1 and CDR2 from the germline V gene are SGHNT and YYREEE (reference sequence). The CDR3 totals 14 residues. Trimming shortened V by 4 bases and J by 0 bases, and 10 bases separated the two germline ends. The CDR3 reads CASSRQVLNTEAFF. The DNA for the CDR3 is TGTGCCAGCAGCCGCCAGGTCTTGAACACTGAAGCTTTCTTT.

V is TRBV5-1 and J is TRBJ2-3; TRBD2 agrees at 9 bases. The CDR3 length is 18 residues. V was pared by 0 bases and J by 4 bases, with 12 bases of the junction left unmatched. Looked up from germline, CDR1 is SGHRS and CDR2 is YFSETQ. CDR3 nucleotide sequence: TGCGCCAGCAGCTTGGGATCCTTGGCGGGAGGGCCGCCAGATACGCAGTATTTT. Translating gives CASSLGSLAGGPPDTQYF.

This clone was detected only once. The CDR3 protein is CASSPRLKSYEQYF. The CDR3 nucleotides are TGTGCCAGCTCACCACGATTAAAGTCCTACGAGCAGTACTTC. This rearrangement joins TRBV18 to TRBJ2-7; D is ambiguous. Germline CDR1 KGHSH, CDR2 LQKENI. This CDR3 contains 14 residues. The V gene lost 1 base and the J gene lost 1 base, with 8 bases spanning the gap.

This chain uses TRBV27 with TRBJ2-7; D is unclear. This CDR3 spans 15 amino acids. The germline V gene encodes CDR1 MNHEY and CDR2 SMNVEV (reference sequence). Between the trimmed V and J ends, which lost 4 bases and 5 bases, there was a span of 18 bases. This CDR3 reads CASSSPTLPINEQYF. In DNA, the CDR3 is TGTGCCAGCAGTTCCCCGACTCTTCCCATCAACGAGCAGTACTTC.